This entry describes one T cell receptor beta chain. Its matching antigen is unknown. The sample is drawn from a study of identical twins. CDR1 SEHNR and CDR2 FQNEAQ come from the germline V gene (reference sequence). J lost 9 bases, V lost 5 bases, and 8 bases had no gene match. This CDR3 contains 15 residues. Study-level findings and limits: The presence of invariant MAIT and iNKT cells could partly confound analyses of zero-insertion sequences.

A universal primer site was created by template switching, with the cDNA bearing unique molecular identifiers. TCRdb re-analysed the 5' RACE reads in MiXCR, keeping a single row per CDR3 protein. The table lists over 600,000 distinct CDR3 sequences, around 20% of them singletons, with approximately 4.5% in the top ten. This same sample was also part of a study on T cells expressing NK-cell markers.

The clonotype comes from a woman aged 18-35 years in good health. The V call is TRBV7-9, the J call TRBJ2-1, with TRBD2 matching 12 bases. Sequencing was carried out using PBMCs. The CDR3 sequence: CASSARTSGIREQFF. Written as DNA, the CDR3 is TGTGCCAGCAGCGCTAGGACTAGCGGGATTCGTGAGCAGTTCTTC.